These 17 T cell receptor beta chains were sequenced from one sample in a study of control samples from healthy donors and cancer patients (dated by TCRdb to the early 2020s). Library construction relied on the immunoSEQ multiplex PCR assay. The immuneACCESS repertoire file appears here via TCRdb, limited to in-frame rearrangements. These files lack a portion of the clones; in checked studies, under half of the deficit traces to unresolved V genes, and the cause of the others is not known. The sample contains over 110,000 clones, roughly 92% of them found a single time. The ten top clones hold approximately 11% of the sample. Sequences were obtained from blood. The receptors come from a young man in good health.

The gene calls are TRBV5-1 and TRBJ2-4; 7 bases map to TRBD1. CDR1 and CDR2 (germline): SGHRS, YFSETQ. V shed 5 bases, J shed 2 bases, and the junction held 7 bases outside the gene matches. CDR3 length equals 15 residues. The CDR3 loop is CASSYTGVSKNIQYF. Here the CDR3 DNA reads TGCGCCAGCAGTTATACAGGGGTATCCAAAAACATTCAGTACTTC.

In nucleotides, the CDR3 is TGTGCCAGCAGTTTACCGTATCAGCCCCAGCATTTT. Translation: CASSLPYQPQHF. This chain uses TRBV28 with TRBJ1-5, with D unclear. The CDR3 extends over 12 amino acids. Germline V gene sequence: CDR1 MDHEN, CDR2 SYDVKM. The V gene lost 2 bases and the J gene lost 5 bases, with 4 bases spanning the gap.

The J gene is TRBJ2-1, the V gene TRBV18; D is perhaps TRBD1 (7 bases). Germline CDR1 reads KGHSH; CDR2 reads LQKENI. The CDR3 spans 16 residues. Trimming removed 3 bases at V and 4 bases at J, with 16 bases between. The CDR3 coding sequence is TGTGCCAGCTCACCGGTGGGCGGGACAGCGTACAATGAGCAGTTCTTC. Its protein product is CASSPVGGTAYNEQFF.

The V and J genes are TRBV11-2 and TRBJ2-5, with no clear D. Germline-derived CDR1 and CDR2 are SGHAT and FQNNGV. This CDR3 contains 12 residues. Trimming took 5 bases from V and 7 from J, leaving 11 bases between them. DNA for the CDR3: TGTGCCAGCAGCCCCCCCCTGGGGACCCAGTACTTC. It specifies CASSPPLGTQYF.

The CDR3 here is CASSSLAGASYEQYF. CDR3 DNA: TGCGCCAGCAGCTCCCTAGCGGGAGCTTCCTACGAGCAGTACTTC. The chain couples TRBV5-1 to TRBJ2-7; TRBD2 matches at 10 bases. Germline values: CDR1 SGHRS, CDR2 YFSETQ. The CDR3 runs 15 residues. V shed 3 bases and J 1 base; nucleotides not matched to a gene: 4.

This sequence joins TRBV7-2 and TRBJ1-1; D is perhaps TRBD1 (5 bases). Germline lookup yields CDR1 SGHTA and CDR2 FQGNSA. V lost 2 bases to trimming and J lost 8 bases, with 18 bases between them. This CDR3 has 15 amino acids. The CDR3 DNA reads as TGTGCCAGCAGCTTATATCAGGGCGAGCCGTTCGAAGCTTTCTTT. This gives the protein CASSLYQGEPFEAFF.

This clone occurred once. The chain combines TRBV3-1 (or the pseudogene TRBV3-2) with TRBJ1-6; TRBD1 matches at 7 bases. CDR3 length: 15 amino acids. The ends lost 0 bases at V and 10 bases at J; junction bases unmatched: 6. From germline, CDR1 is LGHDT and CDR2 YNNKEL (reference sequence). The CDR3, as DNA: TGTGCCAGCAGCCAAGACGGGACAGAGTCCTCACCCCTCCACTTT. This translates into CASSQDGTESSPLHF.

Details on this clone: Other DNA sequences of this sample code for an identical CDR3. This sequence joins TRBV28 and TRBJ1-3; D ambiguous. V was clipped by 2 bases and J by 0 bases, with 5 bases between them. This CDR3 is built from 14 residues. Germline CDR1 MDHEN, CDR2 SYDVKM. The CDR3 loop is CASSLGFSGNTIYF. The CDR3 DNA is TGTGCCAGCAGTTTAGGCTTCTCTGGAAACACCATATATTTT.

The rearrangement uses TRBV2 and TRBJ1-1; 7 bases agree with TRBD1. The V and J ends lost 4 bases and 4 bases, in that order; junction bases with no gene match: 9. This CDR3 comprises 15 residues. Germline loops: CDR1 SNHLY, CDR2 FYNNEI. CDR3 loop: CASSARQGRGTEAFF. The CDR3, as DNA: TGTGCCAGCAGTGCCCGACAGGGAAGGGGCACTGAAGCTTTCTTT.

Written as DNA, the CDR3 is TGTGCCAGCAGCCCGACGACAGCAGCTAACTATGGCTACACCTTC. It encodes CASSPTTAANYGYTF. J is TRBJ1-2 and V is TRBV9; perhaps TRBD1 as D (5 bases). This CDR3 is built from 15 residues. Germline-derived CDR1 and CDR2 are SGDLS and YYNGEE. V was clipped by 4 bases and J by 0 bases, with 13 bases between them. The full variable domain, with the rest looked up from reference TRBV9 and TRBJ1-2, is DSGVTQTPKHLITATGQRVTLRCSPRSGDLSVYWYQQSLDQGLQFLIQYYNGEERAKGNILERFSAQQFPDLHSELNLSSLELGDSALYFCASSPTTAANYGYTFGSGTRLTVV.

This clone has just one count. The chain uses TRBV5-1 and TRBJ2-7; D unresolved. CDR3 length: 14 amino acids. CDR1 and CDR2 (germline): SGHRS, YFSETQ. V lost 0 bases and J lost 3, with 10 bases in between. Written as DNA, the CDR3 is TGCGCCAGCAGCTTGGTGGACCGTCGCTACGAGCAGTACTTC. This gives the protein CASSLVDRRYEQYF.

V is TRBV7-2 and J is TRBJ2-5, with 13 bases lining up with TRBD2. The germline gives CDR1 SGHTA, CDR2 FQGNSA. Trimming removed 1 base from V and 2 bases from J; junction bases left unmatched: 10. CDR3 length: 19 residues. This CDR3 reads CASSLVAPLAGGQQETQYF. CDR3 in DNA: TGTGCCAGCAGCTTAGTAGCCCCACTAGCGGGAGGGCAGCAAGAGACCCAGTACTTC.

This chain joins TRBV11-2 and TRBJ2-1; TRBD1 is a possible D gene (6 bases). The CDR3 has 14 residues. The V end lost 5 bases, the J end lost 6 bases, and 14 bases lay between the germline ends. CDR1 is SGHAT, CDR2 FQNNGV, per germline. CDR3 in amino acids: CASSPSGVTNEQFF. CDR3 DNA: TGTGCCAGCAGCCCCTCAGGGGTTACCAATGAGCAGTTCTTC. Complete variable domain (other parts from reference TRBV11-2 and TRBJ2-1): EAGVAQSPRYKIIEKRQSVAFWCNPISGHATLYWYQQILGQGPKLLIQFQNNGVVDDSQLPKDRFSAERLKGVDSTLKIQPAKLEDSAVYLCASSPSGVTNEQFFGPGTRLTVL.

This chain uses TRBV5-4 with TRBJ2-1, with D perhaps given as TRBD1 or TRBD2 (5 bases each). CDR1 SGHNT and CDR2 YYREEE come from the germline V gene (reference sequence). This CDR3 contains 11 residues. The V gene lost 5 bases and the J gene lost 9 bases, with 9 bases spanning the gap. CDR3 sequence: CASSGGGEQFF. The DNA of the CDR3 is TGTGCCAGCAGTGGGGGTGGTGAGCAGTTCTTC.

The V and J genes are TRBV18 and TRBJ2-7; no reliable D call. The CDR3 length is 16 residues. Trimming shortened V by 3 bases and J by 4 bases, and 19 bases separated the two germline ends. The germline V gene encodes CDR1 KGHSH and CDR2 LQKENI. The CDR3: CASSPALTAVTYEQYF. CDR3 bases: TGTGCCAGCTCACCCGCCCTGACGGCGGTAACTTACGAGCAGTACTTC.

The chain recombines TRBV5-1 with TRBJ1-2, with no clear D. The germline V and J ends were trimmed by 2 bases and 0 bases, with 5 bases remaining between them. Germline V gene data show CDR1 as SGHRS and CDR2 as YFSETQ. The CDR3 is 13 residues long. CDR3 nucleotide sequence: TGCGCCAGCAGCTTAAGGCCTAACTATGGCTACACCTTC. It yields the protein CASSLRPNYGYTF.

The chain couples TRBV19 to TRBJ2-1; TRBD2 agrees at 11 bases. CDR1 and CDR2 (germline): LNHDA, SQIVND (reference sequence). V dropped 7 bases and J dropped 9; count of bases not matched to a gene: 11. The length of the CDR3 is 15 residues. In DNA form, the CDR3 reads TGTGCCAGTACCTCACTAGCGGGAGCCGTGGGTGAGCAGTTCTTC. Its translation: CASTSLAGAVGEQFF.